A selection of T cell receptor beta chains follows, all from one sample in a study of blood T cell repertoires in COVID-19. The assay was immunoSEQ multiplex PCR, and TCRdb's table has in-frame clones only and misses some. The repertoire holds nearly 350,000 clones, about 90% seen once, with roughly 3.4% in the top ten. Sequencing was carried out using peripheral blood. The receptors originated from a woman younger than 35 who had recovered from COVID-19. Both conserved end residues are part of each CDR3. Each record gives: D gene, clone size, J gene, V gene, CDR3 protein, CDR3 DNA. The D gene is left open where the match is weak. Clone size, where shown, is once, few, many, or a class for clones that have expanded.

D: TRBD1
size: once
J: TRBJ1-1
V: TRBV5-1
CDR3: CASSLTGGITEAFF
DNA: TGCGCCAGCAGCTTGACAGGGGGGATCACTGAAGCTTTCTTT

D: -
size: -
J: TRBJ2-2
V: TRBV7-8
CDR3: CASSLLAANTGELFF
DNA: TGTGCCAGCAGCTTACTCGCGGCGAACACCGGGGAGCTGTTTTTT

D: TRBD1
size: -
J: TRBJ2-5
V: TRBV6-1
CDR3: CASSEWRTGRETQYF
DNA: TGTGCCAGCAGTGAATGGAGGACAGGAAGGGAGACCCAGTACTTC

D: TRBD2
size: -
J: TRBJ2-1
V: TRBV24-1
CDR3: CATSDLSGSSYNEQFF
DNA: TGTGCCACCAGTGATTTGAGCGGGAGTTCGTACAATGAGCAGTTCTTC

D: -
size: -
J: TRBJ1-2
V: TRBV19
CDR3: CASSMGQSGYTF
DNA: TGTGCCAGTAGTATGGGACAAAGCGGCTACACCTTC

D: -
size: -
J: TRBJ2-1
V: TRBV19
CDR3: CASSRQESEQFF
DNA: TGTGCCAGTAGTAGGCAGGAAAGTGAGCAGTTCTTC

D: -
size: -
J: TRBJ1-1
V: TRBV9
CDR3: CASNIAGMGNTEAFF
DNA: TGTGCCAGCAACATAGCAGGGATGGGGAACACTGAAGCTTTCTTT

D: -
size: once
J: TRBJ1-1
V: TRBV7-2
CDR3: CASSFRAGPPIKTEAFF
DNA: TGTGCCAGCAGCTTTCGCGCGGGACCCCCGATTAAGACTGAAGCTTTCTTT

D: -
size: -
J: TRBJ2-5
V: TRBV7-8
CDR3: CASGQLDLDLTQYF
DNA: TGTGCCAGCGGCCAGCTTGACCTCGACCTGACTCAGTACTTC

D: TRBD2
size: -
J: TRBJ2-3
V: TRBV11-3
CDR3: CASASGRSIDTQYF
DNA: TGTGCCAGCGCTAGCGGGAGATCTATAGATACGCAGTATTTT

D: TRBD2
size: -
J: TRBJ2-3
V: TRBV30
CDR3: CAWSPGGDTQYF
DNA: TGTGCCTGGAGCCCGGGGGGAGATACGCAGTATTTT

D: -
size: -
J: TRBJ2-2
V: TRBV15
CDR3: CATSRDETTGELFF
DNA: TGTGCCACCAGCAGAGATGAGACAACCGGGGAGCTGTTTTTT

D: TRBD1
size: -
J: TRBJ1-1
V: TRBV7-9
CDR3: CASNPDRGLGTEAFF
DNA: TGTGCCAGCAACCCGGACAGGGGGCTAGGCACTGAAGCTTTCTTT

D: -
size: -
J: TRBJ1-5
V: TRBV6-5
CDR3: CAIGRTGREPQHF
DNA: TGTGCCATCGGCCGTACAGGGAGGGAGCCCCAGCATTTT

D: -
size: -
J: TRBJ1-1
V: TRBV14
CDR3: CASSQDLGGFTTEAFF
DNA: TGTGCCAGCAGCCAAGATTTAGGGGGTTTCACCACTGAAGCTTTCTTT

D: TRBD1
size: few
J: TRBJ1-2
V: TRBV4-2
CDR3: CASSQAAGTGDYGYTF
DNA: TGTGCCAGCAGCCAAGCCGCGGGGACAGGGGACTATGGCTACACCTTC

D: -
size: -
J: TRBJ1-1
V: TRBV4-3
CDR3: CASSQDPPLEGSFMNTEAFF
DNA: TGCGCCAGCAGCCAAGATCCTCCCTTGGAGGGATCATTTATGAACACTGAAGCTTTCTTT

D: -
size: -
J: TRBJ1-5
V: TRBV18
CDR3: CASSPTRQQQALGQPQHF
DNA: TGTGCCAGCTCACCTACCAGACAACAACAGGCGCTTGGACAGCCCCAGCATTTT

D: -
size: -
J: TRBJ1-2
V: TRBV29-1
CDR3: CSVYSGTQDYGYTF
DNA: TGCAGCGTTTACAGCGGGACGCAGGACTATGGCTACACCTTC

D: TRBD2
size: -
J: TRBJ2-3
V: TRBV27
CDR3: CASKPTAGAAADTQYF
DNA: TGTGCCAGCAAGCCGACAGCGGGAGCTGCGGCAGATACGCAGTATTTT

D: TRBD2
size: -
J: TRBJ2-1
V: TRBV25-1
CDR3: CASSDPGTSNEQFF
DNA: TGTGCCAGCAGTGACCCCGGGACTAGCAATGAGCAGTTCTTC

D: TRBD1
size: -
J: TRBJ2-3
V: TRBV24-1
CDR3: CAGTGTGFTDTQYF
DNA: TGTGCCGGGACCGGGACAGGGTTCACAGATACGCAGTATTTT

D: TRBD2
size: -
J: TRBJ2-1
V: TRBV9
CDR3: CASSVGLVSGDEQFF
DNA: TGTGCCAGCAGCGTGGGACTAGTTAGCGGCGATGAGCAGTTCTTC

D: TRBD1
size: -
J: TRBJ2-1
V: TRBV5-1
CDR3: CASAQLGQGAYEQFF
DNA: TGCGCCAGCGCCCAACTAGGACAGGGGGCCTATGAGCAGTTCTTC

D: TRBD1
size: -
J: TRBJ2-3
V: TRBV4-1
CDR3: CASSQDQTGGTDTQYF
DNA: TGCGCCAGCAGCCAAGATCAAACAGGGGGCACAGATACGCAGTATTTT

D: TRBD1
size: once
J: TRBJ2-1
V: TRBV3-1/TRBV3-2
CDR3: CASSQQPTGYGEQFF
DNA: TGTGCCAGCAGCCAACAGCCGACAGGGTACGGTGAGCAGTTCTTC

D: -
size: -
J: TRBJ1-1
V: TRBV19
CDR3: CASSMGRTEAFF
DNA: TGTGCCAGTAGTATGGGGAGGACTGAAGCTTTCTTT

D: -
size: -
J: TRBJ2-1
V: TRBV27
CDR3: CASSLMTGRSYNEQFF
DNA: TGTGCCAGCAGCTTGATGACAGGTCGCTCCTACAATGAGCAGTTCTTC

D: TRBD1
size: -
J: TRBJ2-1
V: TRBV6-1
CDR3: CASSDPGQGGEQFF
DNA: TGTGCCAGCAGTGATCCGGGACAGGGTGGTGAGCAGTTCTTC

D: -
size: -
J: TRBJ2-6
V: TRBV29-1
CDR3: CSVGEGGAGANVLTF
DNA: TGCAGCGTTGGTGAGGGAGGAGCTGGGGCCAACGTCCTGACTTTC

D: -
size: once
J: TRBJ2-3
V: TRBV5-4
CDR3: CASSFNTDTQYF
DNA: TGTGCCAGCAGCTTTAACACAGATACGCAGTATTTT

D: -
size: -
J: TRBJ2-6
V: TRBV6-5
CDR3: CATEGFGANVLTF
DNA: TGTGCCACCGAGGGCTTTGGGGCCAACGTCCTGACTTTC

D: TRBD1
size: -
J: TRBJ2-3
V: TRBV24-1
CDR3: CATGARGQGDTQYF
DNA: TGTGCCACCGGGGCGAGGGGGCAGGGAGATACGCAGTATTTT

D: -
size: -
J: TRBJ2-3
V: TRBV6-2/TRBV6-3
CDR3: CASSYTKATESTDTQYF
DNA: TGTGCCAGCAGTTACACTAAGGCGACCGAGAGCACAGATACGCAGTATTTT

D: -
size: -
J: TRBJ1-1
V: TRBV10-3
CDR3: CAISEDGYTEAFF
DNA: TGTGCCATCAGTGAAGACGGGTACACTGAAGCTTTCTTT

D: TRBD1
size: once
J: TRBJ1-1
V: TRBV24-1
CDR3: CATSDTGTANTEAFF
DNA: TGTGCCACCAGTGATACCGGGACAGCGAACACTGAAGCTTTCTTT

D: TRBD2
size: -
J: TRBJ2-1
V: TRBV7-8
CDR3: CASSLFVGGLAEDNEQFF
DNA: TGTGCCAGCAGCTTATTCGTCGGCGGACTAGCGGAAGACAATGAGCAGTTCTTC

D: TRBD1
size: -
J: TRBJ1-2
V: TRBV3-1/TRBV3-2
CDR3: CASGTEYGYTF
DNA: TGTGCCAGCGGGACAGAATATGGCTACACCTTC

D: -
size: -
J: TRBJ1-5
V: TRBV7-2
CDR3: CASSLLQRNQPQHF
DNA: TGTGCCAGCAGCTTATTACAGCGCAATCAGCCCCAGCATTTT

D: -
size: -
J: TRBJ2-5
V: TRBV11-3
CDR3: CASSLGGLRQETQYF
DNA: TGTGCCAGCAGCTTAGGGGGCTTAAGGCAAGAGACCCAGTACTTC

D: -
size: -
J: TRBJ1-5
V: TRBV5-1
CDR3: CASSREGMNQPQHF
DNA: TGCGCCAGCAGCCGGGAGGGGATGAATCAGCCCCAGCATTTT

D: -
size: few
J: TRBJ1-4
V: TRBV10-1
CDR3: CASSRGSNEKLFF
DNA: TGCGCCAGCAGCAGGGGTTCCAATGAAAAACTGTTTTTT

D: TRBD2
size: -
J: TRBJ2-4
V: TRBV3-1/TRBV3-2
CDR3: CASSQLTSGRYIQYF
DNA: TGTGCCAGCAGCCAATTGACTAGCGGGAGATACATTCAGTACTTC

D: -
size: -
J: TRBJ1-6
V: TRBV7-2
CDR3: CASSLVRVSYNSPLHF
DNA: TGTGCCAGCAGCTTAGTGCGGGTTTCCTATAATTCACCCCTCCACTTT

D: TRBD2
size: -
J: TRBJ2-1
V: TRBV7-8
CDR3: CASSLQTSGDDNEQFF
DNA: TGTGCCAGCAGCTTGCAAACTAGCGGGGATGACAATGAGCAGTTCTTC

D: TRBD2
size: -
J: TRBJ2-1
V: TRBV19
CDR3: CASSRGGPSGAGWNEQFF
DNA: TGTGCCAGTAGTCGGGGAGGGCCTAGCGGCGCCGGCTGGAATGAGCAGTTCTTC